This T cell receptor beta chain was recorded in a study of blood T cell repertoires in COVID-19. Study information: COVID-19 samples collected from the United States, Italy and Spain covered acute and convalescent phases. From T cells, B-cell-depleted T cells, or PBMCs came the material, which was cDNA or gDNA.

Which cohort a participant joined came from the clinical history participants gave. Exposed enrollees had met someone with a PCR-confirmed or clinician-diagnosed COVID-19 case at some point within the 2 weeks before study entry. TCRdb's copy holds only in-frame clones and misses some; the assay was immunoSEQ multiplex PCR. The data hold some 320,000 clones, with 85% observed a single time. After removal of 0 bases from V and 3 bases from J, the junction contained 3 bases not matched to a gene. CDR3 size: 15 residues. CDR1 and CDR2 from the germline V gene are SGHRS and YFSETQ. The chain is built from TRBV5-1 and TRBJ2-7, with 10 nucleotides matching TRBD1. The TCR was taken from a woman aged 30 to 39 who had been exposed to COVID-19. The source material was PBMCs or T cells enriched from blood (not recorded which). The CDR3 coding sequence is TGCGCCAGCAGCTTGGGCGGGACAGGGGTCTACGAGCAGTACTTC. Translated, it gives CASSLGGTGVYEQYF.